Detailed here is one TCR beta chain. What it recognizes is unknown. Germline lookup yields CDR1 LNHDA and CDR2 SQIVND (reference sequence). The CDR3 is 14 amino acids. After removal of 6 bases from V and 3 bases from J, the junction contained 4 bases not matched to a gene. Donors sampled were nominally healthy, though unrecorded immune exposures were likely. It was with 60 Vbeta and 13 Jbeta primers that the PCR ran. The table came from immunoSEQ multiplex PCR; TCRdb's copy has only in-frame clones and leaves some out. This sample has roughly 90,000 clones, with just under 80% found just once. The data originate from a study of cytomegalovirus exposure and HLA in healthy donors. General study results and limits: According to the study, 160 or so TCR beta chains were cytomegalovirus-associated. An analysis that came later showed most CMV-associated TCR beta chains appearing HLA-restricted.

The V gene is TRBV19, the J gene TRBJ1-5; TRBD1 aligns across 8 bases. The receptor comes from a man aged 25 to 40 in good health and CMV-seronegative. Sample: PBMCs. The CDR3 protein is CASRGQGPNQPQHF. DNA for the CDR3: TGTGCCAGTAGAGGACAGGGACCCAATCAGCCCCAGCATTTT.